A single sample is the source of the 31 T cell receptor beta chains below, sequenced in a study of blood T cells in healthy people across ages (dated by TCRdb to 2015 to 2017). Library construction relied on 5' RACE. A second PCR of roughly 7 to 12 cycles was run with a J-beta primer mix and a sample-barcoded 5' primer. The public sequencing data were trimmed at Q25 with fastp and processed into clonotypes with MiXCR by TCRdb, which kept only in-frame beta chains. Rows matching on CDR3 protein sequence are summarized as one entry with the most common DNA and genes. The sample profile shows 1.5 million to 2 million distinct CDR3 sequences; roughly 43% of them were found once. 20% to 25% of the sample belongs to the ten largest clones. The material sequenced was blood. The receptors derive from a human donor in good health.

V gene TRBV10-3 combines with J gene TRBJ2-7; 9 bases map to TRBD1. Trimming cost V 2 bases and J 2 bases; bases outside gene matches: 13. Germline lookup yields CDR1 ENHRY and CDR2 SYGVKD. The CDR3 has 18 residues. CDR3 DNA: TGTGCCATCAGTGAGAGAGGGGGACAGGGAATCTCTGCCTACGAGCAGTACTTC. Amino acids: CAISERGGQGISAYEQYF.

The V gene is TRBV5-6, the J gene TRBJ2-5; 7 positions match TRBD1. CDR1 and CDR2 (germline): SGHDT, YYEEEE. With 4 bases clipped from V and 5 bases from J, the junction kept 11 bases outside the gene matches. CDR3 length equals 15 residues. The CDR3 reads CASSDQRQGGETQYF. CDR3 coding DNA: TGTGCCAGCAGCGACCAGCGACAGGGTGGTGAGACCCAGTACTTC.

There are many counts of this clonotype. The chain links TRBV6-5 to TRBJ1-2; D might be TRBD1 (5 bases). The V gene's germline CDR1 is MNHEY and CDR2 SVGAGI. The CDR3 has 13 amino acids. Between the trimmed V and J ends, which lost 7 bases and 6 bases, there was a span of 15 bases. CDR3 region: CASMRSRDHGYTF. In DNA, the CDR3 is TGTGCCAGCATGAGGTCTAGGGACCATGGCTACACCTTC.

Written as DNA, the CDR3 is TGTGCCAGCAGCTTAGATGAATTTACCTCCTACGAGCAGTACTTC. Amino acid sequence: CASSLDEFTSYEQYF. This sequence joins TRBV7-8 and TRBJ2-7; D is unclear. CDR3 length: 15 residues. Germline V gene lookup returns CDR1 SGHVS and CDR2 FQNEAQ. V lost 1 base, J lost 0 bases, and 10 bases lay in between.

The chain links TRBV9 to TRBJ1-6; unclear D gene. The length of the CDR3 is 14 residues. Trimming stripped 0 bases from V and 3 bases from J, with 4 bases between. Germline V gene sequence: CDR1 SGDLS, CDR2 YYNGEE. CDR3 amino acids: CASSVGDYNSPLHF. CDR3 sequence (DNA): TGTGCCAGCAGCGTAGGGGACTATAATTCACCCCTCCACTTT.

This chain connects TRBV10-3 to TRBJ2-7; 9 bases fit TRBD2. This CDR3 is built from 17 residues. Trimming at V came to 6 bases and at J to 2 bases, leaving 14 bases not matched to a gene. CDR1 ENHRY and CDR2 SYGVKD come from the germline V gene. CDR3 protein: CAIRQRGGLAGAYEQYF. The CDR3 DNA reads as TGTGCCATCAGGCAACGAGGGGGGTTAGCGGGGGCCTACGAGCAGTACTTC.

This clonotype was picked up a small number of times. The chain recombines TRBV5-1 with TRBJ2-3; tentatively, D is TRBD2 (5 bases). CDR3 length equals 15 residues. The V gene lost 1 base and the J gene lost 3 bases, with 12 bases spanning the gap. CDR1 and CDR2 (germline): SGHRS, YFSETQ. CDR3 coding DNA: TGCGCCAGCAGCTTGCTGCTTCCGGGAACAGATACGCAGTATTTT. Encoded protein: CASSLLLPGTDTQYF.

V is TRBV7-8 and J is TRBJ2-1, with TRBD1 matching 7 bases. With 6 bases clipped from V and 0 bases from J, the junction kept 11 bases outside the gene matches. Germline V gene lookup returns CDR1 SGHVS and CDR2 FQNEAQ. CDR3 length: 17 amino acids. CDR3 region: CASRPRDSLDSYNEQFF. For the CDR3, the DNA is TGTGCCAGCAGACCCCGGGACAGCCTTGACTCCTACAATGAGCAGTTCTTC.

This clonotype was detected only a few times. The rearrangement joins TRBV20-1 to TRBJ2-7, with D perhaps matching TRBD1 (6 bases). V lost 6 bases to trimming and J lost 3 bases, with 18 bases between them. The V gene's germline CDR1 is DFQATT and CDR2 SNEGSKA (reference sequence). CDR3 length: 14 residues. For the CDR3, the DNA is TGCAGTGCCCTGGTCAAGGGGGTTAGCTACGAGCAGTACTTC. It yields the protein CSALVKGVSYEQYF.

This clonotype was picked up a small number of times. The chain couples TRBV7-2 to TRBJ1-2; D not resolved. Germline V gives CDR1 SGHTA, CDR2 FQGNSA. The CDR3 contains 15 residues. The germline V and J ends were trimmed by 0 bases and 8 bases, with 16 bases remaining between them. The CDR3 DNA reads TGTGCCAGCAGCTTAGCGGTGACGGAGACTTACGGCTACACCTTC. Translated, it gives CASSLAVTETYGYTF.

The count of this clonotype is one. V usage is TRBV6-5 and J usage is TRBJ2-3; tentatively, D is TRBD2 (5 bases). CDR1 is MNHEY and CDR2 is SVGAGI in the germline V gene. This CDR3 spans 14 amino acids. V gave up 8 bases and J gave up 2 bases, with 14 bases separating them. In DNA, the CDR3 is TGTGCCAGCTCCGGGATTGGGCTCACAGATACGCAGTATTTT. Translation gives CASSGIGLTDTQYF.

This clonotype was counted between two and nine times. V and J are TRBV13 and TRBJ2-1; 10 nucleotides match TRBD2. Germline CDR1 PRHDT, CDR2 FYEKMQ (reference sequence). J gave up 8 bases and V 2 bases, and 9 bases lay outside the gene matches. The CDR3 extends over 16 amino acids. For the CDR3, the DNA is TGTGCCAGCAGCTTACCGAGCGGGGGGGCTACGGATGAGCAGTTCTTC. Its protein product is CASSLPSGGATDEQFF. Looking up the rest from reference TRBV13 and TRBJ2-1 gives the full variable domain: AAGVIQSPRHLIKEKRETATLKCYPIPRHDTVYWYQQGPGQDPQFLISFYEKMQSDKGSIPDRFSAQQFSDYHSELNMSSLELGDSALYFCASSLPSGGATDEQFFGPGTRLTVL.

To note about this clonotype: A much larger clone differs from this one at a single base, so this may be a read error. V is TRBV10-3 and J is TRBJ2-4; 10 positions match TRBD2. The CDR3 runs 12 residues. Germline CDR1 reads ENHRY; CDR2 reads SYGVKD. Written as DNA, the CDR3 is TGTACCATCACTAGCGGGGACGGCATTCAGTACTTC. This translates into CTITSGDGIQYF.

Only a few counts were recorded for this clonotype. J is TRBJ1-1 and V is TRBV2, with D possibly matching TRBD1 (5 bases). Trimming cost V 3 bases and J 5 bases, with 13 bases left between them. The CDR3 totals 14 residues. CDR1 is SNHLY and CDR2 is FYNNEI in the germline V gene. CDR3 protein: CASSDVRGLTEAFF. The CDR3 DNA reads TGTGCCAGCAGTGATGTAAGGGGATTGACTGAAGCTTTCTTT.

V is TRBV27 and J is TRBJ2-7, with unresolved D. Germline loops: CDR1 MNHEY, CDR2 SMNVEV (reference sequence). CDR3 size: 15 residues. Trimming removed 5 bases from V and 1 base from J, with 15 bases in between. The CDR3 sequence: CASSLTVAESYEQYF. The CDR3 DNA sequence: TGTGCCAGCAGTCTGACGGTAGCCGAGTCCTACGAGCAGTACTTC.

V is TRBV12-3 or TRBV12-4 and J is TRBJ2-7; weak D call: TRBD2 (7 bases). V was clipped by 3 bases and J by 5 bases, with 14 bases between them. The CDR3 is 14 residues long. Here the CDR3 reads CASSFGGRLNEQYF. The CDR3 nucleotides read TGTGCCAGCAGTTTCGGGGGGCGACTCAACGAGCAGTACTTC.

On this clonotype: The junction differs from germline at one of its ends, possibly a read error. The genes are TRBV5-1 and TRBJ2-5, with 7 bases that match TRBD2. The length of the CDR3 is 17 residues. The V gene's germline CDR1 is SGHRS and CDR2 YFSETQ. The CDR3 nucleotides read TGCGCCTGCAGCTTGGGGGACTACCAAAGTGGGCAAGAGACCCAGTACTTC. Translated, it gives CACSLGDYQSGQETQYF.

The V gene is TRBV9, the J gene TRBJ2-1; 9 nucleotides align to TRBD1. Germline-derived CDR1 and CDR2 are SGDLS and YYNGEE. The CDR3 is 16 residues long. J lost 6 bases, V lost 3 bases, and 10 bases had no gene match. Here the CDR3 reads CASSALGTGYRNEQFF. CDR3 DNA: TGTGCCAGCAGCGCCCTTGGGACAGGGTATCGCAATGAGCAGTTCTTC.

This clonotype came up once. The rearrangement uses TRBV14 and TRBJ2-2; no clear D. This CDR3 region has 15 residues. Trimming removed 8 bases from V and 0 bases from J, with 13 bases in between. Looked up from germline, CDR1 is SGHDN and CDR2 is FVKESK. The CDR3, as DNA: TGTGCCAGCGGCAAGGGCCCCCCGAACACCGGGGAGCTGTTTTTT. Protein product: CASGKGPPNTGELFF.

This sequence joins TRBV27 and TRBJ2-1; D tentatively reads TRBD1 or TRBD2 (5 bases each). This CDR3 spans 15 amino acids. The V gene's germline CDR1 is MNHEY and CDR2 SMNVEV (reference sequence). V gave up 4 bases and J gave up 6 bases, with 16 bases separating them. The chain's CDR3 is CASSSRELGVNEQFF. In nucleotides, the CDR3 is TGTGCCAGCAGTTCGAGGGAGTTAGGGGTCAATGAGCAGTTCTTC.

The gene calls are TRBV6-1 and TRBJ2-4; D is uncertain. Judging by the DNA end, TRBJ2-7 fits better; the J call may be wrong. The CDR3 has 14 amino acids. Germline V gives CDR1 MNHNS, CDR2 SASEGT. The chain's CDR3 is CASSEPAPTYEQYF. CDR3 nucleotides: TGTGCCAGCAGTGAACCTGCGCCTACCTACGAGCAGTACTTC.

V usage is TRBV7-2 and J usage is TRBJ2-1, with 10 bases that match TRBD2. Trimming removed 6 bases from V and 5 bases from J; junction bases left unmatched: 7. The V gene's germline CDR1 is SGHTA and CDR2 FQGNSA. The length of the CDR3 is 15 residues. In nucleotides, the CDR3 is TGTGCCAGCAGTGATAGCGGGGGGTCTAACAATGAGCAGTTCTTC. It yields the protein CASSDSGGSNNEQFF.

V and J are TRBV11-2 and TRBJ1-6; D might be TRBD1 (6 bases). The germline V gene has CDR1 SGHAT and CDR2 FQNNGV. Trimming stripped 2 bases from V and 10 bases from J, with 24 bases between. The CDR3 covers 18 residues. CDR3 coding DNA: TGTGCCAGCAGCTTATTTTCGGGGGCAGTGGGCGGGGGGTCACCCCTCCACTTT. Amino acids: CASSLFSGAVGGGSPLHF.

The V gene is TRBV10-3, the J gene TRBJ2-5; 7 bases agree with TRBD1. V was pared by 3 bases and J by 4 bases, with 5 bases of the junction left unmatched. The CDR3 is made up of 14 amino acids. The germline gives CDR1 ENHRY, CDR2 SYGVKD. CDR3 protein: CAISEANRGETQYF. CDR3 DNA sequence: TGTGCCATCAGTGAAGCGAACAGGGGAGAGACCCAGTACTTC.

CDR3: CASSFGLGGQETQYF. The CDR3 DNA reads as TGTGCCAGCAGTTTTGGACTTGGGGGGCAAGAGACCCAGTACTTC. The chain employs TRBV7-2 and TRBJ2-5; TRBD2 is a possible D gene (6 bases). V lost 6 bases and J 2 bases, leaving 16 bases between the germline ends. The CDR3 sequence is 15 residues long. Germline V CDR1 and CDR2: SGHTA, FQGNSA.

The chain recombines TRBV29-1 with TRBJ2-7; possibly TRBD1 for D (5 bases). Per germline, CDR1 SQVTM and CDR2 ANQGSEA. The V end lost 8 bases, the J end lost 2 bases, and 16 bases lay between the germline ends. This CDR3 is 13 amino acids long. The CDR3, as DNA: TGCAGCTGTGGTGAGGCAGGGCCCTACGAGCAGTACTTC. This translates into CSCGEAGPYEQYF.

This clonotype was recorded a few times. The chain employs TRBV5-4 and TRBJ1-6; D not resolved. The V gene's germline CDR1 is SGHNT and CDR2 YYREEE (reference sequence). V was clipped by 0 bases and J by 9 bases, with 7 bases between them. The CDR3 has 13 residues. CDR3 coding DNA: TGTGCCAGCAGCTTGGACGAGGCTTCACCCCTCCACTTT. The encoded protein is CASSLDEASPLHF.

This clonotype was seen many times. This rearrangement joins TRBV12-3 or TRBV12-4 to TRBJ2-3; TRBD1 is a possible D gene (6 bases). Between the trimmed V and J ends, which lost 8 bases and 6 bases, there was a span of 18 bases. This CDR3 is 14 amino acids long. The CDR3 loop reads CASGWDISMDTQYF. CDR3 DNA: TGTGCCAGCGGCTGGGACATATCTATGGATACGCAGTATTTT.

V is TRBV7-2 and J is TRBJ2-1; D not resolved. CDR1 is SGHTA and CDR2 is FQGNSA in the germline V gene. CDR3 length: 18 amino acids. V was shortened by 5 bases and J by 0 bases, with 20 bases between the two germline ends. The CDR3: CASSAHILGPSSYNEQFF. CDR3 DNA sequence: TGTGCCAGCAGCGCGCATATCTTAGGTCCTAGCTCCTACAATGAGCAGTTCTTC.

CDR3 in amino acids: CASRASSTDTQYF. The DNA of the CDR3 is TGTGCCAGCAGGGCTAGCTCCACAGATACGCAGTATTTT. The chain employs TRBV7-9 and TRBJ2-3, with D possibly TRBD2 on 5 matching bases. Trimming left V 6 bases short and J 2 bases short, with 9 bases between. Germline-derived CDR1 and CDR2 are SEHNR and FQNEAQ (reference sequence). The CDR3 covers 13 residues.

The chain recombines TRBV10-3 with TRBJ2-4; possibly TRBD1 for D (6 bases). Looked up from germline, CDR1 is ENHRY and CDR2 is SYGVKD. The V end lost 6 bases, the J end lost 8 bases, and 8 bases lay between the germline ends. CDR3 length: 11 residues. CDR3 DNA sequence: TGTGCCATCAGCGAGGGGGACATTCAGTACTTC. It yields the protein CAISEGDIQYF.